This T cell receptor beta chain came from a study of cytomegalovirus exposure and HLA in healthy donors. Notes on the study in general: Researchers had no immune exposure information except CMV serostatus available. Most subjects had HLA-A and HLA-B alleles reportedly predicted accurately by TCR beta sequences.

Germline trimming cut 2 bases from V and 3 bases from J; bases unmatched to any gene: 4. The CDR3 is 14 residues long. CDR1 GTSNPN and CDR2 SVGIG come from the germline V gene (reference sequence). The primer mix had 60 Vbeta and 13 Jbeta primers. Data came from immunoSEQ multiplex PCR; TCRdb stores just in-frame clones and leaves some out. The data contain over 100,000 clones, around 77% of them singletons. This clone appeared once. Its antigen is unidentified. V and J are TRBV30 and TRBJ1-5, with TRBD1 matching over 7 bases. This clonotype originated in a male donor in good health and CMV-seropositive. The sample taken for sequencing was PBMCs. Here the CDR3 reads CAWSRDSPNQPQHF. Written as DNA, the CDR3 is TGTGCCTGGAGTCGGGACAGCCCCAATCAGCCCCAGCATTTT.